Each of the 19 T cell receptor beta chains below was sequenced from the same sample in a study of cytomegalovirus exposure and HLA in healthy donors. The data were produced by immunoSEQ multiplex PCR, yet TCRdb's version contains in-frame clones alone and is incomplete. Here the sample spans approximately 130,000 clones, over 85% being singletons. Sequencing input: PBMCs. The receptors here all came from a woman aged 18-35 years in good health and CMV-seronegative.

As for this clone: The junction departs from the called germline gene at one end, perhaps through a read error. V and J are TRBV7-9 and TRBJ2-7, with D tentatively TRBD2 (6 bases). Germline V lookup: CDR1 SEHNR, CDR2 FQNEAQ (reference sequence). The CDR3 consists of 8 residues. DNA of the CDR3: TGTGCCAGCAGTCAGACTAGCTTC. Protein: CASSQTSF.

The chain carries TRBV7-8 and TRBJ2-5; 7 bases agree with TRBD1. Trimming cost V 4 bases and J 2 bases; bases outside gene matches: 7. This CDR3 is 15 amino acids long. From germline, CDR1 is SGHVS and CDR2 FQNEAQ. The CDR3 sequence: CASSSHRGQQETQYF. The DNA for the CDR3 is TGTGCCAGCAGCTCCCACCGGGGACAGCAAGAGACCCAGTACTTC.

The genes are TRBV5-1 and TRBJ2-6; 8 bases map to TRBD1. Germline CDR1 and CDR2: SGHRS and YFSETQ. This CDR3 is built from 18 residues. V shed 4 bases, J shed 0 bases, and the junction held 9 bases outside the gene matches. DNA for the CDR3: TGCGCCAGCAGCCTAATAGGACAGGGCATCTCTGGGGCCAACGTCCTGACTTTC. Translating gives CASSLIGQGISGANVLTF.

The chain uses TRBV13 and TRBJ2-7; TRBD2 matches at 15 bases. J was trimmed by 5 bases and V by 4 bases; bases with no gene match: 12. Germline V lookup: CDR1 PRHDT, CDR2 FYEKMQ (reference sequence). The CDR3 consists of 18 residues. This CDR3 reads CASSSAGLAGGLLHEQYF. The CDR3 nucleotides read TGTGCCAGCAGCTCGGCGGGACTAGCGGGAGGACTACTCCACGAGCAGTACTTC.

The chain uses TRBV7-2 and TRBJ1-2; maybe TRBD1 (6 bases). V shed 3 bases and J shed 0 bases, with 8 bases lying between them. The CDR3 spans 14 residues. Germline CDR1 and CDR2: SGHTA and FQGNSA. In DNA, the CDR3 is TGTGCCAGCAGCTTTGGGGGCGCTAACTATGGCTACACCTTC. This sequence encodes CASSFGGANYGYTF. Variable domain in full (rest from reference TRBV7-2 and TRBJ1-2): GAGVSQSPSNKVTEKGKDVELRCDPISGHTALYWYRQSLGQGLEFLIYFQGNSAPDKSGLPSDRFSAERTGGSVSTLTIQRTQQEDSAVYLCASSFGGANYGYTFGSGTRLTVV.

The chain combines TRBV5-1 with TRBJ2-5; possible D gene TRBD1, 5 bases. CDR1 and CDR2 from the germline V gene are SGHRS and YFSETQ. There are 14 residues in the CDR3. V was trimmed by 0 bases and J by 5 bases, leaving 11 bases between them. The CDR3 sequence: CASSLGDSVETQYF. The CDR3, as DNA: TGCGCCAGCAGCTTGGGCGACAGTGTTGAGACCCAGTACTTC.

The chain links TRBV13 to TRBJ2-3; 13 bases are shared with TRBD2. Germline V CDR1 and CDR2: PRHDT, FYEKMQ (reference sequence). The CDR3 runs to 19 residues. The J segment lost 2 bases and the V segment lost 5 bases, leaving 13 bases of the junction unmatched. CDR3 coding DNA: TGTGCCAGCAGCCCCGGGACTAGCGGGACGATTACTTACACAGATACGCAGTATTTT. This gives the protein CASSPGTSGTITYTDTQYF.

This clone was found a few times. The chain couples TRBV7-9 to TRBJ2-7, with D possibly being TRBD2 (5 bases). This CDR3 is 13 amino acids long. Between the trimmed V and J ends, which lost 5 bases and 2 bases, there was a span of 10 bases. Looked up from germline, CDR1 is SEHNR and CDR2 is FQNEAQ (reference sequence). CDR3 region: CASSQSGPYEQYF. Written as DNA, the CDR3 is TGTGCCAGCAGCCAGAGCGGTCCCTACGAGCAGTACTTC.

This CDR3 is CASSGRGGSEAFF. CDR3 nucleotide sequence: TGCGCCAGCAGTGGCCGAGGAGGCTCTGAAGCTTTCTTT. This chain connects TRBV10-2 to TRBJ1-1; D call uncertain. The CDR3 is made up of 13 amino acids. Germline values: CDR1 WSHSY, CDR2 SAAADI. V was pared by 4 bases and J by 6 bases, with 12 bases between.

The chain combines TRBV30 with TRBJ2-6, with 9 bases identical to TRBD1. The CDR3 sequence is 16 residues long. Germline assignment: CDR1 GTSNPN and CDR2 SVGIG (reference sequence). V trimming: 5 bases; J trimming: 1 base; junction bases outside the gene matches: 6. The CDR3 here is CAWGRTGVSGANVLTF. CDR3 nucleotides: TGTGCCTGGGGCCGGACAGGGGTGTCTGGGGCCAACGTCCTGACTTTC.

This clone was detected many times. The CDR3 nucleotides read TGTGCCAGCACTCGAACAGGGGCGAACTACGAGCAGTACTTC. This encodes CASTRTGANYEQYF. This rearrangement joins TRBV2 to TRBJ2-7, with 7 bases matching TRBD1. This CDR3 comprises 14 residues. V shed 7 bases and J 3 bases; nucleotides not matched to a gene: 9. From germline, CDR1 is SNHLY and CDR2 FYNNEI. Combining the CDR3 with reference TRBV2 and TRBJ2-7 gives the whole variable domain EPEVTQTPSHQVTQMGQEVILRCVPISNHLYFYWYRQILGQKVEFLVSFYNNEISEKSEIFDDQFSVERPDGSNFTLKIRSTKLEDSAMYFCASTRTGANYEQYFGPGTRLTVT.

The gene calls are TRBV2 and TRBJ1-6; 9 nucleotides agree with TRBD1. Per the germline V gene, CDR1 is SNHLY and CDR2 is FYNNEI. V was pared by 1 base and J by 5 bases, with 0 bases of the junction left unmatched. The CDR3 spans 15 residues. The CDR3 reads CASSEGTGDNSPLHF. Here the CDR3 DNA reads TGTGCCAGCAGTGAAGGGACAGGGGATAATTCACCCCTCCACTTT.

The V and J genes are TRBV10-2 and TRBJ1-2, with D unclear. Per the germline V gene, CDR1 is WSHSY and CDR2 is SAAADI. CDR3 length: 12 residues. V was clipped by 1 base and J by 4 bases, with 4 bases between them. The CDR3 sequence is CASSEFSYGYTF. The CDR3 nucleotides read TGCGCCAGCAGTGAGTTCAGCTATGGCTACACCTTC.

This sequence joins TRBV13 and TRBJ1-2; possibly TRBD1 for D (5 bases). CDR1 and CDR2 from the germline V gene are PRHDT and FYEKMQ (reference sequence). V dropped 4 bases and J dropped 2 bases, with 11 bases sitting between them. This CDR3 comprises 14 residues. CDR3 loop: CASSWGGGNYGYTF. The CDR3 DNA is TGTGCCAGCAGCTGGGGGGGTGGAAACTATGGCTACACCTTC. Filled out from reference TRBV13 and TRBJ1-2, the complete variable domain reads AAGVIQSPRHLIKEKRETATLKCYPIPRHDTVYWYQQGPGQDPQFLISFYEKMQSDKGSIPDRFSAQQFSDYHSELNMSSLELGDSALYFCASSWGGGNYGYTFGSGTRLTVV.

In the case of this clone: This sample also contains other DNA sequences that code for the same CDR3. The chain combines TRBV7-8 with TRBJ1-2, with TRBD1 identical over 7 bases. V gave up 4 bases and J gave up 2 bases; unmatched junction bases: 1. Germline-derived CDR1 and CDR2 are SGHVS and FQNEAQ. The CDR3 contains 13 residues. The CDR3 sequence: CASSSTGNYGYTF. CDR3 DNA sequence: TGTGCCAGCAGCTCGACAGGGAACTATGGCTACACCTTC.

In this sample, this clone turned up once. CDR3 sequence (DNA): TGCGCCAGCAGCCAAGACCCCTCAACTAGCGGGGTGGCCAATGAGCAGTTCTTC. It specifies CASSQDPSTSGVANEQFF. The chain carries TRBV4-1 and TRBJ2-1; TRBD2 agrees at 10 bases. V lost 0 bases to trimming and J lost 6 bases; unmatched junction nucleotides: 11. The CDR3 length is 18 residues. Germline V CDR1 and CDR2: MGHRA, YSYEKL.

The chain recombines TRBV6-5 with TRBJ2-5; 7 nucleotides line up with TRBD2. Per germline, CDR1 MNHEY and CDR2 SVGAGI. V trimming: 2 bases; J trimming: 1 base; junction bases outside the gene matches: 4. The CDR3 consists of 15 residues. This chain's CDR3 is CASSYDAGAQETQYF. In nucleotides, the CDR3 is TGTGCCAGCAGTTACGATGCGGGAGCCCAAGAGACCCAGTACTTC.

The chain combines TRBV5-4 with TRBJ2-1, with D perhaps matching TRBD1 (6 bases). From germline, CDR1 is SGHNT and CDR2 YYREEE (reference sequence). This CDR3 has 12 residues. V was trimmed by 4 bases and J by 13 bases, leaving 15 bases between them. This CDR3 reads CASSAGTQSQFF. CDR3 sequence (DNA): TGTGCCAGCAGCGCCGGGACACAAAGTCAGTTCTTC.

The chain employs TRBV7-2 and TRBJ2-4; D possibly corresponds to TRBD2 (5 bases). V lost 1 base and J lost 8, with 15 bases in between. This CDR3 is 15 amino acids long. Germline V gene sequence: CDR1 SGHTA, CDR2 FQGNSA. The CDR3 loop is CASSLVNAPRDIQYF. The CDR3 DNA reads TGTGCCAGCAGCTTAGTCAATGCGCCGCGGGACATTCAGTACTTC.